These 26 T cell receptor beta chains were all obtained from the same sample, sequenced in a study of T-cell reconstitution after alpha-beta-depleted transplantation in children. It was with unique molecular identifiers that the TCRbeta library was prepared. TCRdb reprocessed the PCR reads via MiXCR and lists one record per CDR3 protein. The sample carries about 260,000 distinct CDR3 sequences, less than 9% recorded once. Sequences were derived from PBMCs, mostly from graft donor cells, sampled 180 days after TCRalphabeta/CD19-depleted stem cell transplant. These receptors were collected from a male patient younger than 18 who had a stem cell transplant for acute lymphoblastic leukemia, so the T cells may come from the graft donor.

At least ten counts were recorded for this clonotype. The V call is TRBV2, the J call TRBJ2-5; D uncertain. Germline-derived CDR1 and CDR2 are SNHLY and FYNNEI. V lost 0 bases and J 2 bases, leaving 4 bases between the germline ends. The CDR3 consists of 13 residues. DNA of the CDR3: TGTGCCAGCAGTGAAGCGGGTCAAGAGACCCAGTACTTC. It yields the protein CASSEAGQETQYF.

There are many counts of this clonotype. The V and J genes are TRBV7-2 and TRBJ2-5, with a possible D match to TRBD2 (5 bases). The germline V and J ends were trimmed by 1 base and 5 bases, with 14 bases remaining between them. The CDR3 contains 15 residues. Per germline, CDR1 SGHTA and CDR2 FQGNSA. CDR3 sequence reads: CASSLGTSRWETQYF. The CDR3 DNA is TGTGCCAGCAGCTTAGGGACTTCCAGGTGGGAGACCCAGTACTTC. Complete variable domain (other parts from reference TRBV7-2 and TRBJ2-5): GAGVSQSPSNKVTEKGKDVELRCDPISGHTALYWYRQSLGQGLEFLIYFQGNSAPDKSGLPSDRFSAERTGGSVSTLTIQRTQQEDSAVYLCASSLGTSRWETQYFGPGTRLLVL.

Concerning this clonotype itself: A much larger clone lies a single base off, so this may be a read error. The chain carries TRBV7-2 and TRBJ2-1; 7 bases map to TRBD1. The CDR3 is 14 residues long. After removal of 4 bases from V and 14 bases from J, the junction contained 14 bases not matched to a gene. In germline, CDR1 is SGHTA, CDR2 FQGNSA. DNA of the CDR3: TGTGCCAGCAGCTCAAAGGGGGCGGCCCGGACTGAGTTCTTC. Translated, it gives CASSSKGAARTEFF.

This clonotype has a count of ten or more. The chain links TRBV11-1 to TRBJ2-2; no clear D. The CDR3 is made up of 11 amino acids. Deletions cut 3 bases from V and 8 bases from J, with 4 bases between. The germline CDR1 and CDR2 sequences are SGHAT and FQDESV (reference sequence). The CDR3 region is CASSFVGELFF. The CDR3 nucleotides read TGTGCCAGCAGCTTTGTAGGGGAGCTGTTTTTT. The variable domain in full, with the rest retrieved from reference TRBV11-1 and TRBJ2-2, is EAEVAQSPRYKITEKSQAVAFWCDPISGHATLYWYRQILGQGPELLVQFQDESVVDDSQLPKDRFSAERLKGVDSTLKIQPAELGDSAMYLCASSFVGELFFGEGSRLTVL.

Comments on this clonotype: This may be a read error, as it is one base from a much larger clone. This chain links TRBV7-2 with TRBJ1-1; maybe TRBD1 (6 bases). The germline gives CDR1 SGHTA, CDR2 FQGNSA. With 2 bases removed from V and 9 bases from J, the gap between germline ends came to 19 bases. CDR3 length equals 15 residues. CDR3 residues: CASSLRPTGNPQAFF. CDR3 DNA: TGTGCCAGCAGCTTAAGGCCAACAGGGAACCCTCAAGCTTTCTTT.

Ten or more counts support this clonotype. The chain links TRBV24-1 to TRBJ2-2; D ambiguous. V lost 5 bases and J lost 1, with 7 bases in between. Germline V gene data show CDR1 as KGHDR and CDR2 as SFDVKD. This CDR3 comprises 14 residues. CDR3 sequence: CATSGGLNTGELFF. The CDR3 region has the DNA TGTGCCACCAGTGGCGGCCTGAACACCGGGGAGCTGTTTTTT.

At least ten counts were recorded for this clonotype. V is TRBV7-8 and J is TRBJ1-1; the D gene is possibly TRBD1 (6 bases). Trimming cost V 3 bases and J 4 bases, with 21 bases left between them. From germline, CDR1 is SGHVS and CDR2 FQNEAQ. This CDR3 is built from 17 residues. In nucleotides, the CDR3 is TGTGCCAGCAGCTTGTTGGACACAGGGACTGTTCCCACTGAAGCTTTCTTT. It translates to CASSLLDTGTVPTEAFF.

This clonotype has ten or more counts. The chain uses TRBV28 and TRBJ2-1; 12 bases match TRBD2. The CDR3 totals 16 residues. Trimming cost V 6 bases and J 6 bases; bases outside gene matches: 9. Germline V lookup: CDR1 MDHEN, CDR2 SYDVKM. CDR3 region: CASRTPLAGGPNEQFF. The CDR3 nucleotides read TGTGCCAGCAGAACGCCCCTAGCGGGGGGGCCCAATGAGCAGTTCTTC. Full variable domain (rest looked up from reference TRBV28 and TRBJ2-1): DVKVTQSSRYLVKRTGEKVFLECVQDMDHENMFWYRQDPGLGLRLIYFSYDVKMKEKGDIPEGYSVSREKKERFSLILESASTNQTSMYLCASRTPLAGGPNEQFFGPGTRLTVL.

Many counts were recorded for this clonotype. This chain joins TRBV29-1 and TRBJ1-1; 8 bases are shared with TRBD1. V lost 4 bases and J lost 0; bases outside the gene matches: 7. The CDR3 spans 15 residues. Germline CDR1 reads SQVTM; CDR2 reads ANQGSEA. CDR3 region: CSVVGTGTLNTEAFF. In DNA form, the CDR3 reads TGCAGCGTTGTCGGGACAGGTACGCTGAACACTGAAGCTTTCTTT.

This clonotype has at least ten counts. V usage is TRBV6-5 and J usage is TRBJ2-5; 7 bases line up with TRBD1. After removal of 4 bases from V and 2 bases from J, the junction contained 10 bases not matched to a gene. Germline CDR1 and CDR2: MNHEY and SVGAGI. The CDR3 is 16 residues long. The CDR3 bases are TGTGCCAGCAGTTCATTCCCGGCAGGGGGTCAAGAGACCCAGTACTTC. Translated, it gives CASSSFPAGGQETQYF.

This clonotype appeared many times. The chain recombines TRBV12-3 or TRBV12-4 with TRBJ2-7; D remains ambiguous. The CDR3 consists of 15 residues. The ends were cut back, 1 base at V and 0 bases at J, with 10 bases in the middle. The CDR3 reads CASSLGGSISYEQYF. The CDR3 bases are TGTGCCAGCAGTTTAGGCGGATCCATCTCCTACGAGCAGTACTTC.

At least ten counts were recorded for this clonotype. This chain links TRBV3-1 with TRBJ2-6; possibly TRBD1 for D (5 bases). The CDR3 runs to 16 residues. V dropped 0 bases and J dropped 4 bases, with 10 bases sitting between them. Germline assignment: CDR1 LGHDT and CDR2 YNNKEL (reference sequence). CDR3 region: CASSQEGARGANVLTF. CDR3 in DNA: TGTGCCAGCAGCCAAGAAGGGGCCCGAGGGGCCAACGTCCTGACTTTC.

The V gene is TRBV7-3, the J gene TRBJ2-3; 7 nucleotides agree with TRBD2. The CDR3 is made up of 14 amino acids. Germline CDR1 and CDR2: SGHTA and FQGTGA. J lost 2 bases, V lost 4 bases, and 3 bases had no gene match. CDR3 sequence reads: CASSSLAATDTQYF. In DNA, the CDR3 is TGTGCCAGCAGCTCCCTAGCGGCCACAGATACGCAGTATTTT. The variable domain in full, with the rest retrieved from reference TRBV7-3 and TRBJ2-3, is GAGVSQTPSNKVTEKGKYVELRCDPISGHTALYWYRQSLGQGPEFLIYFQGTGAADDSGLPNDRFFAVRPEGSVSTLKIQRTERGDSAVYLCASSSLAATDTQYFGPGTRLTVL.

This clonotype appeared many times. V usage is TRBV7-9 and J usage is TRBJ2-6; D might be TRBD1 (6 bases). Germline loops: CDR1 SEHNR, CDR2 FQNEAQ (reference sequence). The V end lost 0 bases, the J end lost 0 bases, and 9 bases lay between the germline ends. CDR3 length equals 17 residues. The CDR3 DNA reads TGTGCCAGCAGCTTAGCGGGGGCCCACTCTGGGGCCAACGTCCTGACTTTC. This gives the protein CASSLAGAHSGANVLTF.

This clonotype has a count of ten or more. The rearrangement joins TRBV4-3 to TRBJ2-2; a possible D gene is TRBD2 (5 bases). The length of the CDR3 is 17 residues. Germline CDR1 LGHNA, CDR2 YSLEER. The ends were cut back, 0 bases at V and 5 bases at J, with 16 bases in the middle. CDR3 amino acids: CASSQEKGGGSTGELFF. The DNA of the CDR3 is TGCGCCAGCAGCCAAGAAAAGGGCGGCGGGTCTACCGGGGAGCTGTTTTTT.

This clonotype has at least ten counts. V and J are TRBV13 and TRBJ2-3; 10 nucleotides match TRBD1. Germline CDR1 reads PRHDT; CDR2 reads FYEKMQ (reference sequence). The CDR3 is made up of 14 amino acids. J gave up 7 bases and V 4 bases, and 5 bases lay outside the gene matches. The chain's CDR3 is CASSSRTGGYTQYF. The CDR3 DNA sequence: TGTGCCAGCAGCTCACGGACAGGGGGTTATACGCAGTATTTT.

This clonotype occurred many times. In DNA form, the CDR3 reads TGTGCCAGCAGTTACTCCTTGGGTGACGGGACAGCGGGGGATACGCAGTATTTT. Translating gives CASSYSLGDGTAGDTQYF. The chain links TRBV6-2 or TRBV6-3 to TRBJ2-3, with D perhaps being TRBD1 or TRBD2 (7 bases each). Germline V lookup: CDR1 MNHEY, CDR2 SVGEGT. The V and J ends lost 0 bases and 6 bases respectively, with 22 bases between them. The CDR3 is 18 amino acids.

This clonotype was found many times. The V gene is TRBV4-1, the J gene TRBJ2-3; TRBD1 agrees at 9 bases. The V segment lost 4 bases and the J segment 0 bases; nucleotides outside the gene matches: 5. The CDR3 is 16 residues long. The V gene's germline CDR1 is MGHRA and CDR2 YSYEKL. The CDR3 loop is CASSLLDRGSTDTQYF. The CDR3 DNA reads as TGCGCCAGCAGCCTTCTGGACAGGGGAAGCACAGATACGCAGTATTTT.

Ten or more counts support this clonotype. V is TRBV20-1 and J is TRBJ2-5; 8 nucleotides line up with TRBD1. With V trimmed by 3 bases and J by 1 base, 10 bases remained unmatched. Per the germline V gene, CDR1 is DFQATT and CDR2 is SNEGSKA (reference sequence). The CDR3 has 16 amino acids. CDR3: CSASDRGSRAQETQYF. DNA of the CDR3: TGCAGTGCTAGCGACAGGGGAAGTAGGGCCCAAGAGACCCAGTACTTC.

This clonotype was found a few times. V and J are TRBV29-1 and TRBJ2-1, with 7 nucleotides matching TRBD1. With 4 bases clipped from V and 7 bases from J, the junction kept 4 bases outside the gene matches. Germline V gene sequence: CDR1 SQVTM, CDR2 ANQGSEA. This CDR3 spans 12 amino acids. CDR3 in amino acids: CSVADRVNEQFF. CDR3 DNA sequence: TGCAGCGTTGCTGACAGGGTGAATGAGCAGTTCTTC.

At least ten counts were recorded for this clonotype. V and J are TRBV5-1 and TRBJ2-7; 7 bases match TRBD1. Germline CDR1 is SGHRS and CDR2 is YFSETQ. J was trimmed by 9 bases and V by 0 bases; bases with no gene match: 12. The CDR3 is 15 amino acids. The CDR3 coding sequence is TGCGCCAGCAGCTTGGCCGTACAGGGGCGCTCGGCGCAGTACTTC. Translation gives CASSLAVQGRSAQYF.

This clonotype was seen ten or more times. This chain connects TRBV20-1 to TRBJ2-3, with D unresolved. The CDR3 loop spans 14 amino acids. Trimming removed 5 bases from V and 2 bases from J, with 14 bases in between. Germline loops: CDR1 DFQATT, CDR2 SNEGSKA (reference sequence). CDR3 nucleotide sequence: TGCAGTGCTTCTCCCGGGTCCACCACAGATACGCAGTATTTT. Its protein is CSASPGSTTDTQYF.

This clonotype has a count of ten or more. The CDR3 nucleotides are TGTGCCAGCAGCCCCGCTCCGGACGGCTATGGCTACACCTTC. It is translated as CASSPAPDGYGYTF. V and J are TRBV7-6 and TRBJ1-2; no clear D gene. V was shortened by 5 bases and J by 4 bases, with 14 bases between the two germline ends. CDR1 is SGHVS and CDR2 is FNYEAQ in the germline V gene. The CDR3 length is 14 residues.

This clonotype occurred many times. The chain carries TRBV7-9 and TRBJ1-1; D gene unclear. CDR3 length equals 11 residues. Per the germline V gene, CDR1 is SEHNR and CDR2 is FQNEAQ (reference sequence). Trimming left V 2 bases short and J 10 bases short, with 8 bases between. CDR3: CASSLREAAFF. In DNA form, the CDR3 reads TGTGCCAGCAGCTTAAGGGAGGCAGCTTTCTTT. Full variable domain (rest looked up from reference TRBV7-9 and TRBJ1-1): DTGVSQNPRHKITKRGQNVTFRCDPISEHNRLYWYRQTLGQGPEFLTYFQNEAQLEKSRLLSDRFSAERPKGSFSTLEIQRTEQGDSAMYLCASSLREAAFFGQGTRLTVV.

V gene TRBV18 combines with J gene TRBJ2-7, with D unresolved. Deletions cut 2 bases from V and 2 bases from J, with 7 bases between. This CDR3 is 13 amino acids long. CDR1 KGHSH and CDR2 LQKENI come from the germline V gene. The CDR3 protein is CASSPRHTYEQYF. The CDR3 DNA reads TGTGCCAGCTCACCAAGGCACACCTACGAGCAGTACTTC.

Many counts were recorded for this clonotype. CDR3 sequence (DNA): TGTGCCAGCAGTTACGGCCGGACTGAGGGGGAGCAGTACTTC. Translation gives CASSYGRTEGEQYF. The chain has TRBV6-5 and TRBJ2-7, with D perhaps being TRBD1 or TRBD2 (5 bases each). Germline assignment: CDR1 MNHEY and CDR2 SVGAGI. The V end lost 2 bases, the J end lost 7 bases, and 15 bases lay between the germline ends. The CDR3 is made up of 14 amino acids.